The present TCR beta chain was sequenced within a study of blood T cells in healthy people across ages. Looking at the study overall: About one barcoded beta molecule per two T cells was captured by template switching. Study-wide results and caveats: It was held that diversity estimates obtained from one million T cells represented underestimates.

Healthy Russian Caucasian donors spanned ages about 6 to 100 years. Turning to this clonotype: Its antigen is currently unknown.

Combining a sample-barcoded 5' primer with a J-beta primer mix, a second PCR ran for about 6 to 12 cycles. TCRdb used MiXCR to reprocess the 5' RACE reads, holding one entry per CDR3 protein. The sample records about 1,500,000 distinct CDR3 sequences, 42% being singletons. The germline gives CDR1 DFQATT, CDR2 SNEGSKA (reference sequence). The CDR3 contains 14 residues. The V and J ends lost 6 bases and 3 bases respectively, with 14 bases between them. The V gene is TRBV20-1, the J gene TRBJ1-4, with D uncertain. The specimen was blood. This clonotype originated in a woman aged 18 to 35 in good health. The DNA for the CDR3 is TGCAGTGCGGTTACCCAAGCCGCTAATGAAAAACTGTTTTTT. Amino acids: CSAVTQAANEKLFF.